This is a list of T cell receptor beta chains from one sample in a study of radiation and T cells in renal cell carcinoma. TCRdb's table, derived via immunoSEQ multiplex PCR, lists solely in-frame clones and lacks some. The sample holds 130,000 to 150,000 clones, 88% seen once. Material: blood, obtained from a patient whose treatment included radiotherapy and nephrectomy. The source of these receptors is a woman aged 45-60 years with renal cell carcinoma. The CDR3 runs from the conserved cysteine through the conserved F or W. The D gene is left open where the match is weak. Only some rows state a clone size, as once, few, many or a class for expanded clones.

j_gene | v_gene | d_gene | abundance | CDR3nt | CDR3aa
TRBJ1-2 | TRBV7-9 | TRBD1 | - | TGTGCCAGCAGCCTCGGACAGGTCTCGTGGGGCTACACCTTC | CASSLGQVSWGYTF
TRBJ1-5 | TRBV4-3 | - | - | TGCGCCAGCAGCCAAGATCTGGGGGAGCTCAATCAGCCCCAGCATTTT | CASSQDLGELNQPQHF
TRBJ2-2 | TRBV2 | - | - | TGTGCCAGCAGAGGAATAGCGAACACCGGGGAGCTGTTTTTT | CASRGIANTGELFF
TRBJ2-5 | TRBV2 | - | - | TGTGCCAGCTCCCGGGACAACCAAGAGACCCAGTACTTC | CASSRDNQETQYF
TRBJ2-2 | TRBV11-3 | - | - | TGTGCCAGCAGCTCAGGGAACACCGGGGAGCTGTTTTTT | CASSSGNTGELFF
TRBJ2-3 | TRBV5-6 | - | - | TGTGCCAGCACCCCGGGGGGCAGCGATACGCAGTATTTT | CASTPGGSDTQYF
TRBJ2-2 | TRBV11-3 | TRBD1 | - | TGTGCCAGCAGTTCGAGACAGGGCGCGAACACCGGGGAGCTGTTTTTT | CASSSRQGANTGELFF
TRBJ1-3 | TRBV29-1 | - | - | TGCAGCGTCCGGGACTTTGGAAACACCATATATTTT | CSVRDFGNTIYF
TRBJ1-4 | TRBV5-8 | - | - | TGTGCCAGCAGCCCGTGGAGAGACCCTAATGAAAAACTGTTTTTT | CASSPWRDPNEKLFF
TRBJ2-2 | TRBV7-2 | TRBD1 | - | TGTGCCAGCAGAAGGGACAGGGGGCCCGGGGAGCTGTTTTTT | CASRRDRGPGELFF
TRBJ1-6 | TRBV14 | TRBD1 | - | TGTGCCAGCAGCCTGGACAGGGATCACCTTAATTCACCCCTCCACTTT | CASSLDRDHLNSPLHF
TRBJ2-3 | TRBV5-1 | TRBD2 | - | TGCGCCAGCAGCTTGGCTTCTTCCGGGACTAGCGGCTCAGATACGCAGTATTTT | CASSLASSGTSGSDTQYF
TRBJ2-3 | TRBV19 | - | once | TGTGCCAGTAAGCCCCTGGGGGCGGGGAACACAGATACGCAGTATTTT | CASKPLGAGNTDTQYF
TRBJ2-7 | TRBV5-6 | TRBD2 | - | TGTGCCAGCAGCTTGACTAGCGGGAGCTACGAGCAGTACTTC | CASSLTSGSYEQYF
TRBJ1-2 | TRBV5-1 | - | - | TGCGCCAGCAGCTTGGCCGGCAGGGAGAACTATGGCTACACCTTC | CASSLAGRENYGYTF
TRBJ1-1 | TRBV5-6 | - | - | TGTGCCAGCAGCTTGTATGGGGGGCCTCGGGAAGCTTTCTTT | CASSLYGGPREAFF
TRBJ1-5 | TRBV15 | - | few | TGTGCCACCAGCCGACAGGATCAGCCCCAGCATTTT | CATSRQDQPQHF
TRBJ1-6 | TRBV10-3 | TRBD1 | - | TGTGCCATCACCTCCGGGACAGGGGGCGCGGGGAATTCACCCCTCCACTTT | CAITSGTGGAGNSPLHF
TRBJ1-6 | TRBV11-1 | TRBD1 | - | TGTGCCAGCAGCCGGGACAGGGGCAATTCACCCCTCCACTTT | CASSRDRGNSPLHF
TRBJ1-2 | TRBV10-3 | - | - | TGTGCCATCAAAGCGGAGGGGGGCTTGCGTGGCTACACCTTC | CAIKAEGGLRGYTF
TRBJ1-5 | TRBV6-5 | - | once | TGTGCCAGCAGTTACCACGACTTCTATCAGCCCCAGCATTTT | CASSYHDFYQPQHF
TRBJ1-5 | TRBV7-2 | - | - | TGTGCCAGCAGTTTCAGGTTCAATCAGCCCCAGCATTTT | CASSFRFNQPQHF
TRBJ1-5 | TRBV29-1 | TRBD1 | - | TGCAGCGTAGGGACAGGGGGCTACGATCAGCCCCAGCATTTT | CSVGTGGYDQPQHF
TRBJ1-5 | TRBV18 | - | - | TGTGCCAGCTCACCAAGAACAGGAGCTCAGCCCCAGCATTTT | CASSPRTGAQPQHF
TRBJ2-3 | TRBV5-6 | TRBD1 | - | TGTGCCAGCAGCGGACAGGGTCGAACAGATACGCAGTATTTT | CASSGQGRTDTQYF
TRBJ1-1 | TRBV5-8 | - | - | TGTGCCAGCAGCCCCAGAGTCACACCGAACACTGAAGCTTTCTTT | CASSPRVTPNTEAFF
TRBJ2-7 | TRBV7-2 | - | - | TGTGCCAGCGGAGGGACTGGCTCCTACGAGCAGTACTTC | CASGGTGSYEQYF
TRBJ2-1 | TRBV5-1 | - | once | TGCGCCAGCTCCCGGGATGCGAGCTCCTACAATGAGCAGTTCTTC | CASSRDASSYNEQFF
TRBJ1-2 | TRBV10-3 | - | - | TGTGCCATCAGTGAGTCGGAGCAGCTCTATGGCTACACCTTC | CAISESEQLYGYTF
TRBJ2-3 | TRBV6-4 | TRBD2 | once | TGTGCCAGCAGGCGTAGCGGGGGCACTAGCACAGATACGCAGTATTTT | CASRRSGGTSTDTQYF
TRBJ1-5 | TRBV6-1 | - | - | TGTGCCAGCAGTGAAGTGGAGAATCAGCCCCAGCATTTT | CASSEVENQPQHF
TRBJ1-6 | TRBV27 | - | - | TGTGCCAGCAGGTCCCTACTTGAGGGCCTAACCGCCAGTGCACCCCTCCACTTT | CASRSLLEGLTASAPLHF
TRBJ2-7 | TRBV7-2 | TRBD1 | - | TGTGCCAGCAGCTTAGAGAACAGGGGGATCTACGAGCAGTACTTC | CASSLENRGIYEQYF
TRBJ1-5 | TRBV7-2 | - | - | TGTGCCAGCAGCTTAGGACGGGTCAATCAGCCCCAGCATTTT | CASSLGRVNQPQHF
TRBJ1-3 | TRBV30 | - | - | TGTGCCTGGGGTGCCCTCTCTGGAAACACCATATATTTT | CAWGALSGNTIYF
TRBJ2-3 | TRBV29-1 | TRBD2 | - | TGCAGCGTTGAGATTCTAGCGGGACCCCGTACGCAGTATTTT | CSVEILAGPRTQYF
TRBJ2-1 | TRBV9 | TRBD2 | - | TGTGCCAGCAGCGGTGAACTGGCGGGGGGATTCGGTGAGCAGTTCTTC | CASSGELAGGFGEQFF
TRBJ1-5 | TRBV18 | - | - | TGTGCCAGCTCACCAGGGCGCGGGAATCAGCCCCAGCATTTT | CASSPGRGNQPQHF